Sequencing of this T cell receptor (beta chain) was carried out in a study of blood T cell repertoires in COVID-19. For the study at large: Sites across the United States, Italy and Spain contributed samples from acute and convalescent COVID-19.

With 6 bases removed from V and 3 bases from J, the gap between germline ends came to 14 bases. CDR1 KGHSH and CDR2 LQKENI come from the germline V gene. The CDR3 extends over 14 amino acids. Original processing methods: Reference gene primers were amplified, and this amplification served to estimate nucleated cell counts. TCRdb keeps only in-frame clones here, not all; method: immunoSEQ multiplex PCR. V and J calls and clone size are as listed in that table; D and trimming were resolved from the DNA. The profile shows some 100,000 clones, around 88% of them singletons. This clone occurred once. The chain employs TRBV18 and TRBJ1-1; no firm D call. The specimen sequenced was peripheral blood. The receptor comes from a human donor with acute or convalescent COVID-19. The donor label of this sample is uncertain. This CDR3 reads CASSPNREHTEAFF. The CDR3 bases are TGTGCCAGCTCGCCCAACAGAGAACACACTGAAGCTTTCTTT.